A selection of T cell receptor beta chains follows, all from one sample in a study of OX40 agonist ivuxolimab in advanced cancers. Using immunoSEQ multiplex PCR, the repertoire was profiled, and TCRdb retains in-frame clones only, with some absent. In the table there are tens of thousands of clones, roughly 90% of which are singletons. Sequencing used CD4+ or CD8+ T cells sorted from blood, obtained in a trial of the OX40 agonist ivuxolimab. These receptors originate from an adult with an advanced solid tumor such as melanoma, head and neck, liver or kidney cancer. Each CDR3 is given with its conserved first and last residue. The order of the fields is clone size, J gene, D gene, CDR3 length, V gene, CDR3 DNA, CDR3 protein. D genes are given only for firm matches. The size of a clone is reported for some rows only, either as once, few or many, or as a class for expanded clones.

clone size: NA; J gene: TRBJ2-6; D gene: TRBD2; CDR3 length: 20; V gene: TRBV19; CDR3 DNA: TGTGCCAGTAACCCACGCGCCGGACTAGCGAACACGTCTGGGGCCAACGTCCTGACTTTC; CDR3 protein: CASNPRAGLANTSGANVLTF
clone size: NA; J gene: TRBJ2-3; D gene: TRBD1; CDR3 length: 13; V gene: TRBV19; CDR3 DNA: TGTGCCAGTAGTGGACAGGGCCTCGATACGCAGTATTTT; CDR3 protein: CASSGQGLDTQYF
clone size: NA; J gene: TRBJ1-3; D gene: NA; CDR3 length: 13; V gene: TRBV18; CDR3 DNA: TGTGCCAGCTCACCAGGGACTGGAAACACCATATATTTT; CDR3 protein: CASSPGTGNTIYF
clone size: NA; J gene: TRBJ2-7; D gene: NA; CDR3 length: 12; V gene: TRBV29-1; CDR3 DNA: TGCAGCGTTCGCCCCGGGACCGCTCAGCAGTACTTC; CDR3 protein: CSVRPGTAQQYF
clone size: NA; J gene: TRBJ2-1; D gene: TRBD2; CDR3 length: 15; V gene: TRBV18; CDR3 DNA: TGTGCCAGCTCATCTAGCGGGAGACGGAACAATGAGCAGTTCTTC; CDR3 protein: CASSSSGRRNNEQFF
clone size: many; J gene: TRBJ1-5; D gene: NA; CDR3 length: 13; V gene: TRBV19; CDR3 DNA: TGTGCCAGTAGTAGGGGAATCAATCAGCCCCAGCATTTT; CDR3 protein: CASSRGINQPQHF
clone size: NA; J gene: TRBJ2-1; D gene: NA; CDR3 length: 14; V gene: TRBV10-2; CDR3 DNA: TGCGCCAGCAGAATCCGGGAATATGGGGATGAGCAGTTCTTC; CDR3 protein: CASRIREYGDEQFF
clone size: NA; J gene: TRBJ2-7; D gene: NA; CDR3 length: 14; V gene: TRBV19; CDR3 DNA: TGTGCCAGTAGTATGGTAGGGATTTCCTACGAGCAGTACTTC; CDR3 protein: CASSMVGISYEQYF
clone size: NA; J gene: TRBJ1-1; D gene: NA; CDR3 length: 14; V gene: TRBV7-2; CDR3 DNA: TGTGCCAGCAGCTTAACAGCTATGAACACTGAAGCTTTCTTT; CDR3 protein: CASSLTAMNTEAFF
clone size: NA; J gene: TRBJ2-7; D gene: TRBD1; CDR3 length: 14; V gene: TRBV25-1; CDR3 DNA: TGTGCCAGCAGTCCCCGGGACAGGGGCTACGAGCAGTACTTC; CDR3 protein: CASSPRDRGYEQYF
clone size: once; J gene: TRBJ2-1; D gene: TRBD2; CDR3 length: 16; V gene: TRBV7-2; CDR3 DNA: TGTGCCAGCAGCTTCACCCTAGCGGGATCCTACAATGAGCAGTTCTTC; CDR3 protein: CASSFTLAGSYNEQFF
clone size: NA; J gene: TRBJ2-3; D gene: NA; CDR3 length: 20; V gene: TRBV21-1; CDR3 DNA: TGTGCCAGCAACTTCCTCTCCGGGACTAGCGGGAGTTTAAGCACAGATACGCAGTATTTT; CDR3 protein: CASNFLSGTSGSLSTDTQYF
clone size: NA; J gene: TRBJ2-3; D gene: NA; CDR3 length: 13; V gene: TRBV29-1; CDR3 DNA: TGCAGCGTTGTGGCAGCTTACACAGATACGCAGTATTTT; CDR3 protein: CSVVAAYTDTQYF
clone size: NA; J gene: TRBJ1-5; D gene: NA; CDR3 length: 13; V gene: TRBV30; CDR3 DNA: TGTGCCTGGAGTGGAGGGGGCAATCAGCCCCAGCATTTT; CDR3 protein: CAWSGGGNQPQHF
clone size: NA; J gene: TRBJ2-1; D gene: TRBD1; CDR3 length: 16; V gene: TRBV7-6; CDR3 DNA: TGTGCCAGCAGCTTATTTGGGACAGGGGACAACAATGAGCAGTTCTTC; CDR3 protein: CASSLFGTGDNNEQFF
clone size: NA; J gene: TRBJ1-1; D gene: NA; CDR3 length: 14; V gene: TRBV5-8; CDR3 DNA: TGTGCCACTCTAAGGGGGGGCGGCAACACTGAAGCTTTCTTT; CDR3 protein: CATLRGGGNTEAFF
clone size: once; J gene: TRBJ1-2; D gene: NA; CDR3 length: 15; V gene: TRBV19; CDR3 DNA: TGTGCCAGTAGTATTGGCGGCAGGGGTGGCCTACTCTACACCTTC; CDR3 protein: CASSIGGRGGLLYTF
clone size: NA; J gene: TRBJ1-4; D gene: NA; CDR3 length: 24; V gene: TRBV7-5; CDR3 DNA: TGTGTCAGAAGCTTCCACTATAAACCCCCGGAGGGGACAGGGGGCCCTATGTTGGCTGAAAAACTGTTTTTT; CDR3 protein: CVRSFHYKPPEGTGGPMLAEKLFF
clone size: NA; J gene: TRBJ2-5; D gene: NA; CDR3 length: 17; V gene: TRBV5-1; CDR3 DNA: TGCGCCAGCAGCTTGTTGGGGGTAGGGGGAGACCAAGAGACCCAGTACTTC; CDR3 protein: CASSLLGVGGDQETQYF
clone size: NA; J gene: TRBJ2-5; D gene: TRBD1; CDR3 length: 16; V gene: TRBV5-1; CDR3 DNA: TGCGCCAGCAGCCGGACAGGGGGAAGCCACCAAGAGACCCAGTACTTC; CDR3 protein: CASSRTGGSHQETQYF
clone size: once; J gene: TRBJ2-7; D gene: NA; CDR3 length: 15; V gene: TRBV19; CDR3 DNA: TGTGCCAGTAGTATTATATTAGGGGGATCCTACGAGCAGTACTTC; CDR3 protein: CASSIILGGSYEQYF
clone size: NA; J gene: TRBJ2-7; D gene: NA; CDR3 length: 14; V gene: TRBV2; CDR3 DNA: TGTGCCAGCAGTGAACTGGGCATAGTCAACGAGCAGTACTTC; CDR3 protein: CASSELGIVNEQYF
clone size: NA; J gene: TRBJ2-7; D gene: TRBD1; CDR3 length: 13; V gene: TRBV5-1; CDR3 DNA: TGCGCCAGCACCGGGACAGGGGGCTACGAGCAGTACTTC; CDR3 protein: CASTGTGGYEQYF
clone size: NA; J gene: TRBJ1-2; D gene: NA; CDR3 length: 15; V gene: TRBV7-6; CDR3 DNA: TGTGCCAGCAGCTTAGGTGAAGGCCGGAGGTATGGCTACACCTTC; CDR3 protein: CASSLGEGRRYGYTF
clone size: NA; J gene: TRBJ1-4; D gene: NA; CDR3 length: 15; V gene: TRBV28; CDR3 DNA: TGTGCCAGCAGTTTCGCAGGGTATACTAATGAAAAACTGTTTTTT; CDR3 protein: CASSFAGYTNEKLFF
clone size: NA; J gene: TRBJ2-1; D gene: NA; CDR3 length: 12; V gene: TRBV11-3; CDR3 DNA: TGTGCCAGCGGCGGTGACCCTCCTGAGCAGTTCTTC; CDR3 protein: CASGGDPPEQFF
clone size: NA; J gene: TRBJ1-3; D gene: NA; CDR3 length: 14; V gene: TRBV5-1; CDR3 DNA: TGCGCCAGCAGCTCCTACACAGGGAGCAACACCATATATTTT; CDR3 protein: CASSSYTGSNTIYF
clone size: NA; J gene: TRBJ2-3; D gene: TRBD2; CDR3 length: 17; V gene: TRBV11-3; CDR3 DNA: TGTGCCAGCAGCCCGGGACTAGCGGGAGGGAGCACAGATACGCAGTATTTT; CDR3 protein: CASSPGLAGGSTDTQYF
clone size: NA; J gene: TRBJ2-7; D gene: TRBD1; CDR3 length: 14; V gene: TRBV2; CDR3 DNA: TGTGCCAGCACCAAGGGACAGGGGGCTTACGAGCAGTACTTC; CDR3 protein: CASTKGQGAYEQYF
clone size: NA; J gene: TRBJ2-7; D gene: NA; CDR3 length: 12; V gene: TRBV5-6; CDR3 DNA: TGTGCCAGCAGCTTGGGGACGTACGAGCAGTACTTC; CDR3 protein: CASSLGTYEQYF
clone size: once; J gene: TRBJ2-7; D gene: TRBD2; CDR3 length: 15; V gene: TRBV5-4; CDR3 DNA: TGTGCCAGCAGCTTGGCCGGGAGGAGGGAGTACGAGCAGTACTTC; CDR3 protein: CASSLAGRREYEQYF
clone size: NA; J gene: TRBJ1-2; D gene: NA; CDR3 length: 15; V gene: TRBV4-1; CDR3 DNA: TGCGCCAGCAGCCAAACACCCGGAAACAACTATGGCTACACCTTC; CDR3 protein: CASSQTPGNNYGYTF
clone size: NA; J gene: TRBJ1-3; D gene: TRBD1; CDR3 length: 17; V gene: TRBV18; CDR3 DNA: TGTGCCAGCTCGTCTGGGGACAGCGGAGACTCTGGAAACACCATATATTTT; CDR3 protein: CASSSGDSGDSGNTIYF
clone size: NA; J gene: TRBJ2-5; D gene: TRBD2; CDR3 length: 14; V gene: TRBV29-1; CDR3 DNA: TGCAGCGTTGGATCTGGACTAGTTCAAGAGACCCAGTACTTC; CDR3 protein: CSVGSGLVQETQYF
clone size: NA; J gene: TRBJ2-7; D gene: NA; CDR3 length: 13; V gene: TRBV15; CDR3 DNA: TGTGCCACCAGCAGAGATACCTACTACGAGCAGTACTTC; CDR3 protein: CATSRDTYYEQYF
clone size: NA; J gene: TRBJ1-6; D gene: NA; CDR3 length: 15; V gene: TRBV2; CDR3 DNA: TGTGCCAGCAGAACCGAGGGGACGGCTAATTCACCCCTCCACTTT; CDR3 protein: CASRTEGTANSPLHF
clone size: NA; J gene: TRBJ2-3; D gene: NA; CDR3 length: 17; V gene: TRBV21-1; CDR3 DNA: TGTGCCAGCAGCTCTAGCACAACGAACGGGGGTATAGATACGCAGTATTTT; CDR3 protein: CASSSSTTNGGIDTQYF
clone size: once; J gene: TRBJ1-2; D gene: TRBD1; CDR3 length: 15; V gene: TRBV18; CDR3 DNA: TGTGCCAGCTCATCAGGGACAGCAGACGAGTATGGCTACACCTTC; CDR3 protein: CASSSGTADEYGYTF
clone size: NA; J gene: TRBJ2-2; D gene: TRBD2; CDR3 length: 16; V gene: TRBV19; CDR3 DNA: TGTGCCAGTAGTATAGGAGGGAGGGCACGGACCGGGGAGCTGTTTTTT; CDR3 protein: CASSIGGRARTGELFF
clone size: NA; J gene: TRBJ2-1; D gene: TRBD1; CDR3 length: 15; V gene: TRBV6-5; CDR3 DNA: TGTGCCAGCAGTTACTTGGGGACAGGGGACCATGAGCAGTTCTTC; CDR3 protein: CASSYLGTGDHEQFF
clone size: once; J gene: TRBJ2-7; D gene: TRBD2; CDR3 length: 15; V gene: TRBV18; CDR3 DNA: TGTGCCAGCTCACCACTTAAGGCGGGGGTCTACGAGCAGTACTTC; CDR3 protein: CASSPLKAGVYEQYF
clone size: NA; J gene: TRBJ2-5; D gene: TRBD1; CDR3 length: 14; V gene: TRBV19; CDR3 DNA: TGTGCCAGTAAATCTGACAGGGGGCGAGAGACCCAGTACTTC; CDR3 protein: CASKSDRGRETQYF